This passage covers 15 T cell receptor beta chains from one sample sequenced in a study of T cells in Graves' hyperthyroidism and ophthalmopathy. What was amplified from RNA transcripts were TCR beta CDR3 regions. When the TCR CDR3 underwent first-round RT-PCR, the HTBI primer set was used. One entry per CDR3 protein, called by TCRdb with MiXCR from the multiplex PCR reads. The sample comprises 500,000 to 800,000 distinct CDR3 sequences, over 40% of which are singletons, and roughly 6.5% rests with the top ten. The sample comprised peripheral blood or thyroid tissue (not recorded which). The origin of the receptors is an adult man with Graves' disease, either hyperthyroidism or ophthalmopathy (not recorded which).

This clonotype was detected many times. The rearrangement uses TRBV2 and TRBJ1-3; D gene unclear. The CDR3 contains 15 residues. Germline lookup yields CDR1 SNHLY and CDR2 FYNNEI. V was clipped by 4 bases and J by 0 bases, with 10 bases between them. The CDR3 DNA reads TGTGCCAGCAGTGGGGCGGCTCCCTCTGGAAACACCATATATTTT. Protein product: CASSGAAPSGNTIYF.

This clonotype was recorded at least ten times. This chain uses TRBV7-9 with TRBJ2-5; TRBD1 is a possible D gene (6 bases). Germline V CDR1 and CDR2: SEHNR, FQNEAQ (reference sequence). This CDR3 is 15 amino acids long. Trimming shortened V by 0 bases and J by 1 base, and 9 bases separated the two germline ends. The CDR3 coding sequence is TGTGCCAGCAGCTTAGCGTTGGGGGCCCAAGAGACCCAGTACTTC. Encoded protein: CASSLALGAQETQYF.

This clonotype was detected many times. This rearrangement joins TRBV5-5 to TRBJ1-1; D remains unclear. The CDR3 covers 15 residues. The ends were cut back, 4 bases at V and 1 base at J, with 14 bases in the middle. Looked up from germline, CDR1 is SGHKS and CDR2 is YYEKEE (reference sequence). The CDR3 sequence: CASSAADGKNTEAFF. DNA for the CDR3: TGTGCCAGCAGCGCTGCAGACGGCAAGAACACTGAAGCTTTCTTT.

In this sample, this clonotype turned up once. This may be a read error, as it is one base from a much larger clone. This chain joins TRBV10-3 and TRBJ1-2, with TRBD1 matching 8 bases. The CDR3 spans 13 residues. The V gene's germline CDR1 is ENHRY and CDR2 SYGVKD. CDR3 DNA sequence: TGTGCCATCAGTGGGGGACAGGACTATAGCTACACCTTC. Amino acids: CAISGGQDYSYTF.

This rearrangement joins TRBV13 to TRBJ1-5, with D unclear. Trimming left V 2 bases short and J 8 bases short, with 10 bases between. The CDR3 contains 13 residues. Germline values: CDR1 PRHDT, CDR2 FYEKMQ (reference sequence). The CDR3 spells CASSLSAGEPQHF. CDR3 DNA: TGTGCCAGCAGCTTAAGTGCCGGGGAGCCCCAGCATTTT. Together with reference TRBV13 and TRBJ1-5, the CDR3 gives the full variable domain: AAGVIQSPRHLIKEKRETATLKCYPIPRHDTVYWYQQGPGQDPQFLISFYEKMQSDKGSIPDRFSAQQFSDYHSELNMSSLELGDSALYFCASSLSAGEPQHFGDGTRLSIL.

As for this clonotype: At one end the junction does not follow the germline gene, possibly because of a read error. The genes are TRBV29-1 and TRBJ2-7; 8 bases line up with TRBD1. The CDR3 sequence is 13 residues long. The V gene's germline CDR1 is SQVTM and CDR2 ANQGSEA. The CDR3 DNA reads as TGCAGCGTTCTACAGGGGGTCTCCAACGAGCAGTACTTC. It yields the protein CSVLQGVSNEQYF.

This clonotype was seen more than once but under ten times. The rearrangement joins TRBV12-3 or TRBV12-4 to TRBJ1-6; 10 positions agree with TRBD1. Trimming took 0 bases from V and 13 from J; bases not matched to a gene: 6. CDR3 length equals 15 residues. CDR3: CASSLAPGQGFPLHF. DNA of the CDR3: TGTGCCAGCAGTTTAGCACCGGGACAGGGGTTCCCCCTCCACTTT.

The genes are TRBV6-5 and TRBJ1-1; D might be TRBD1 (5 bases). Trimming removed 0 bases from V and 7 bases from J, with 15 bases in between. The germline CDR1 and CDR2 sequences are MNHEY and SVGAGI. The CDR3 has 15 amino acids. Here the CDR3 reads CASSYSRGWGSEAFF. The CDR3 DNA reads TGTGCCAGCAGTTACTCGAGGGGCTGGGGAAGTGAAGCTTTCTTT.

This clonotype was detected a few times. The CDR3 loop is CASSFRAGGTYEQYF. The CDR3, as DNA: TGCGCCAGCAGCTTTCGGGCGGGGGGGACCTACGAGCAGTACTTC. The genes are TRBV5-1 and TRBJ2-7; 9 bases agree with TRBD2. Germline assignment: CDR1 SGHRS and CDR2 YFSETQ. J lost 2 bases, V lost 2 bases, and 5 bases had no gene match. CDR3 length equals 15 residues.

This clonotype was recorded a few times. This rearrangement joins TRBV9 to TRBJ1-1, with D possibly TRBD1 on 5 matching bases. Trimming stripped 2 bases from V and 2 bases from J, with 10 bases between. This CDR3 is 14 amino acids long. Germline V gene data show CDR1 as SGDLS and CDR2 as YYNGEE. The CDR3 spells CASSVSGTNTEAFF. The CDR3 bases are TGTGCCAGCAGCGTCTCAGGGACCAACACTGAAGCTTTCTTT.

A remark on this clonotype: One end of the junction does not line up with germline, which may come from a read error. The V gene is TRBV24-1, the J gene TRBJ2-7; 7 bases line up with TRBD2. This CDR3 region has 15 residues. CDR1 and CDR2 from the germline V gene are KGHDR and SFDVKD. The DNA for the CDR3 is TGTGCCAGCAGTTCCGGGGGGTTTGTAGATTACGAGCAGTACTTC. Translating gives CASSSGGFVDYEQYF.

This clonotype was seen ten or more times. This chain joins TRBV10-3 and TRBJ1-1, with no clear D. This CDR3 region has 15 residues. Trimming removed 0 bases from V and 1 base from J, with 9 bases in between. Germline V CDR1 and CDR2: ENHRY, SYGVKD. The CDR3 DNA reads TGTGCCATCAGTGAGTCTGGACTTCAGAACACTGAAGCTTTCTTT. It is translated as CAISESGLQNTEAFF.

The genes are TRBV25-1 and TRBJ2-5, with 8 bases that match TRBD2. The CDR3 is 14 amino acids. V lost 4 bases and J lost 8; bases outside the gene matches: 9. In germline, CDR1 is MGHDK, CDR2 SYGVNS. CDR3 nucleotides: TGTGCCAGCAGTGCCACAACTAGCGGTCCCACCCAGTACTTC. This encodes CASSATTSGPTQYF. Complete variable domain (other parts from reference TRBV25-1 and TRBJ2-5): EADIYQTPRYLVIGTGKKITLECSQTMGHDKMYWYQQDPGMELHLIHYSYGVNSTEKGDLSSESTVSRIRTEHFPLTLESARPSHTSQYLCASSATTSGPTQYFGPGTRLLVL.

This clonotype was detected only once. The chain uses TRBV7-2 and TRBJ1-5; 8 nucleotides line up with TRBD1. Trimming took 2 bases from V and 7 from J; bases not matched to a gene: 4. Germline CDR1 is SGHTA and CDR2 is FQGNSA. The CDR3 has 14 residues. The chain's CDR3 is CASSLSTGVQPQHF. The CDR3 DNA reads as TGTGCCAGCAGCTTATCGACAGGGGTCCAGCCCCAGCATTTT. The whole variable domain, remainder taken from reference TRBV7-2 and TRBJ1-5, is GAGVSQSPSNKVTEKGKDVELRCDPISGHTALYWYRQSLGQGLEFLIYFQGNSAPDKSGLPSDRFSAERTGGSVSTLTIQRTQQEDSAVYLCASSLSTGVQPQHFGDGTRLSIL.

The chain uses TRBV5-1 and TRBJ1-1; D gene unclear. The CDR3 has 13 residues. Germline V CDR1 and CDR2: SGHRS, YFSETQ. Trimming stripped 4 bases from V and 2 bases from J, with 9 bases between. The CDR3 DNA follows: TGCGCCAGCAGCGTTCAGGACAACACTGAAGCTTTCTTT. This translates into CASSVQDNTEAFF.